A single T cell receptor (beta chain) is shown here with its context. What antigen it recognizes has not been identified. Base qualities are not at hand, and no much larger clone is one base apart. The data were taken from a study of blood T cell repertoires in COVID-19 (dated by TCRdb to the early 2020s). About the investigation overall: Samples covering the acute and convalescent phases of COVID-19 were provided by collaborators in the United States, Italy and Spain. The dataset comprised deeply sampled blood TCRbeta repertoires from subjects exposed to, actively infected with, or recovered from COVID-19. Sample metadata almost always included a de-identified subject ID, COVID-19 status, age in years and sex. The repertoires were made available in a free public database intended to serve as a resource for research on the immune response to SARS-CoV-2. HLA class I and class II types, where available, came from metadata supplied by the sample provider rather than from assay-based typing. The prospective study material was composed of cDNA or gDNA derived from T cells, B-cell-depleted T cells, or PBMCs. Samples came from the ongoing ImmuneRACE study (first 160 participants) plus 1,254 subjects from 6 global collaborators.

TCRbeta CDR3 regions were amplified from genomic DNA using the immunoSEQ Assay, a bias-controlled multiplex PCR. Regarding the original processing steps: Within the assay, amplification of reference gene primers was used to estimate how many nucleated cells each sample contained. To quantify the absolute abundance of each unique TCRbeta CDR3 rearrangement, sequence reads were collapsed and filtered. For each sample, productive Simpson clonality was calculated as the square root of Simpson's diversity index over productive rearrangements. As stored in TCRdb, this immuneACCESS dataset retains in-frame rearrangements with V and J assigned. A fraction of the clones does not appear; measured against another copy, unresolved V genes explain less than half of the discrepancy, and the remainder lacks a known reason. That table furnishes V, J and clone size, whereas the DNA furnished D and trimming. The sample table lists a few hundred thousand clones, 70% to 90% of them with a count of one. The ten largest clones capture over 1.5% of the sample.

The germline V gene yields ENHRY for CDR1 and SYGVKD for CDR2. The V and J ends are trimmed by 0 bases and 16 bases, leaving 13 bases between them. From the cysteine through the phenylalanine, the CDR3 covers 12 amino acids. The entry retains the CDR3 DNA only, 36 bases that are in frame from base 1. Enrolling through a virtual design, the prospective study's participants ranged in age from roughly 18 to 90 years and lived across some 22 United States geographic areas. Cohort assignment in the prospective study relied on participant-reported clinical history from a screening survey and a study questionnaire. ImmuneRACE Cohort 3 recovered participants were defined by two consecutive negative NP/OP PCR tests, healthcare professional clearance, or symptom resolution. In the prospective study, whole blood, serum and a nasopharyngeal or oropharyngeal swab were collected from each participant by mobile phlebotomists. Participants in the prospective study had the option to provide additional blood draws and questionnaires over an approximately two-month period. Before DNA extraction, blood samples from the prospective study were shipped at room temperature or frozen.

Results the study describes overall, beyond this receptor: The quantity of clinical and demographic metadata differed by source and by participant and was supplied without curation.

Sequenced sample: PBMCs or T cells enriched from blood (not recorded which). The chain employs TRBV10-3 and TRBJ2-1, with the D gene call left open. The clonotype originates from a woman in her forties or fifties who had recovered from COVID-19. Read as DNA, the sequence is TGTGCCATCAGTGAGTCTGCGCTAGAGGCTTTCTTC. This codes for CAISESALEAFF.